These 2 T cell receptor beta chains were sequenced from one sample in a study of T cells in Graves' hyperthyroidism and ophthalmopathy. Amplified regions were TCR beta CDR3 sequences from RNA transcripts. HTBI primers were used for first-round RT-PCR of the TCR CDR3. TCRdb recomputed calls from the multiplex PCR reads with MiXCR, one row per CDR3 protein. The sample has fewer than 550,000 distinct CDR3 sequences, 15% to 17% seen once. Sequencing was performed on blood. The receptors here all came from a woman aged 18-29 years with Graves' hyperthyroidism.

With respect to this clonotype: It may be a read error: a sequence one base away is much more abundant. The CDR3 DNA reads as TGTGCCAGCAGCCTGCTCCGGGACACCCCCAGGGGGGAGCTGTCTTTT. The encoded protein is CASSLLRDTPRGELSF. This chain uses TRBV3-1 with TRBJ2-2, with D possibly being TRBD1 (7 bases). The CDR3 is 16 residues long. The germline CDR1 and CDR2 sequences are LGHDT and YNNKEL (reference sequence).

The sample holds many counts of this clonotype. The chain is built from TRBV13 and TRBJ1-2; 7 nucleotides align to TRBD1. CDR3 length: 13 amino acids. Trimming cost V 5 bases and J 4 bases; bases outside gene matches: 4. Germline CDR1 and CDR2: PRHDT and FYEKMQ (reference sequence). This CDR3 reads CASSDRDGYGYTF. The CDR3 DNA is TGTGCCAGCAGCGACAGGGATGGCTATGGCTACACCTTC.